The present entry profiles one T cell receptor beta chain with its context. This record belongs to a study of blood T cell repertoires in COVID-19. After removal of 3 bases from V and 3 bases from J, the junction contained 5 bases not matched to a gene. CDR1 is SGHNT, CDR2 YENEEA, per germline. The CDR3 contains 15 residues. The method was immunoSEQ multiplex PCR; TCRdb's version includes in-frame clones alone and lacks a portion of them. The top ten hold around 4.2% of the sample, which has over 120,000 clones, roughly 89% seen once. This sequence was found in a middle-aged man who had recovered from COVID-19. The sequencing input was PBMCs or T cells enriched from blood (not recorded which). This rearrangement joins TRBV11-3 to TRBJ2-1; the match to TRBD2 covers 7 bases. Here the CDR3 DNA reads TGTGCCAGCAGCTTGGGGGGGACCAACTACAATGAGCAGTTCTTC. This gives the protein CASSLGGTNYNEQFF. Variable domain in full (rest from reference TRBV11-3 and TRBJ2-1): EAGVVQSPRYKIIEKKQPVAFWCNPISGHNTLYWYLQNLGQGPELLIRYENEEAVDDSQLPKDRFSAERLKGVDSTLKIQPAELGDSAVYLCASSLGGTNYNEQFFGPGTRLTVL.